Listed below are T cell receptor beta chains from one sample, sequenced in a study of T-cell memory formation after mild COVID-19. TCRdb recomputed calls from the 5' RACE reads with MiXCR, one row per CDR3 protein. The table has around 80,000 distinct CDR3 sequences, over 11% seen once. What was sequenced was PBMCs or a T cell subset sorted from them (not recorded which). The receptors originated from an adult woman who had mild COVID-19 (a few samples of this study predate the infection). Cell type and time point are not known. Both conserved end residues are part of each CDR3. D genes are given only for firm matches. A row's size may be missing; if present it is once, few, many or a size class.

TGCAGCGTTGAAGATCACCGGGACAGGAGCTCCTACGAGCAGTACTTC	CSVEDHRDRSSYEQYF	TRBV29-1	TRBJ2-7	TRBD1	16	.
TGTGCCAGCAGTGAGACAGTGGGTGCCAATGAGCAGTTCTTC	CASSETVGANEQFF	TRBV6-4	TRBJ2-1	.	14	few
TGTGCCAGCAGGGGACAGGGATTTAACACTGAAGCTTTCTTT	CASRGQGFNTEAFF	TRBV3-1	TRBJ1-1	TRBD1	14	.
TGTGCCAGCCCAGTATTTACCACAGGGGGAGATGAAAAACTGTTTTTT	CASPVFTTGGDEKLFF	TRBV6-4	TRBJ1-4	TRBD1	16	few
TGTGCCAGCAGGGGCGATGAAGAGACCCAGTACTTC	CASRGDEETQYF	TRBV9	TRBJ2-5	.	12	many
TGTGCCAGCAGTTTAGGGGGAGCGTACTTGGATGAGCAGTTCTTC	CASSLGGAYLDEQFF	TRBV12-3/TRBV12-4	TRBJ2-1	.	15	many
TGTGCCAGCAGTGGCGATACGCAGTATTTT	CASSGDTQYF	TRBV2	TRBJ2-3	.	10	few
TGTGCCAGCAGCTTAGCTCGGCAGCCCTCTCACGAGCAGTACTTC	CASSLARQPSHEQYF	TRBV7-9	TRBJ2-7	.	15	.
TGTGCCAGCGCCAGACAGGGAGGCAAAAACATTCAGTACTTC	CASARQGGKNIQYF	TRBV25-1	TRBJ2-4	.	14	.
TGTGCCAGCAGTTTCGGTGGAAATGAGCAGTTCTTC	CASSFGGNEQFF	TRBV12-3/TRBV12-4	TRBJ2-1	.	12	many
TGTGCCAGCAGCCATATGTCAACGGGAATCACTGAAGCTTTCTTT	CASSHMSTGITEAFF	TRBV4-2	TRBJ1-1	.	15	.
TGTGCCAGCAGCCCGGGGACAGGGGGCGCGTTTAGCTATGGCTACACCTTC	CASSPGTGGAFSYGYTF	TRBV7-1	TRBJ1-2	TRBD1	17	.
TGTGCCAGCAGCCTGGGACTAGCGGGAGGGATCCAAGAGACCCAGTACTTC	CASSLGLAGGIQETQYF	TRBV11-3	TRBJ2-5	TRBD2	17	few
TGCAGCGTTGAAGGCGGGAACTCCTACAATGAGCAGTTCTTC	CSVEGGNSYNEQFF	TRBV29-1	TRBJ2-1	.	14	.
TGTGCCACCAGCAGAGATCTAGGAAGGGCTCACGAGCAGTACTTC	CATSRDLGRAHEQYF	TRBV15	TRBJ2-7	.	15	few
TGTGCCAGCACCCCGGACAGGATGGGGAAAATGGTGTTTTTT	CASTPDRMGKMVFF	TRBV6-5	TRBJ1-4	TRBD1	14	.
TGTGCCACCAGCAGAGAATCAGGGACCCCGCCCGAGCAGTACTTC	CATSRESGTPPEQYF	TRBV15	TRBJ2-7	.	15	.
TGTGCCAGCAGCGCTCTTCTCTCAGGGCCGAACACTGAAGCTTTCTTT	CASSALLSGPNTEAFF	TRBV9	TRBJ1-1	.	16	few
TGCAGCGTTGAAGGGGCGACTAGCGGGACCTCGAATGAGCAGTTCTTC	CSVEGATSGTSNEQFF	TRBV29-1	TRBJ2-1	TRBD2	16	few
TGCGCCAGCAGCTTGGCCTATGGACAGAACACTGAAGCTTTCTTT	CASSLAYGQNTEAFF	TRBV5-1	TRBJ1-1	.	15	.
TGCAGCGTGGGAGTGGGCAAAAACATTCAGTACTTC	CSVGVGKNIQYF	TRBV29-1	TRBJ2-4	.	12	many
TGTGCCAGCAGGGACAGCCTTCACGGCTACAATGAGCAGTTCTTC	CASRDSLHGYNEQFF	TRBV27	TRBJ2-1	.	15	few
TGTGCCAGCAGCTTGGTATATGGATCGAACTACAATGAGCAGTTCTTC	CASSLVYGSNYNEQFF	TRBV11-2	TRBJ2-1	.	16	.
TGTGCCAGCAGCCCCGCCAGCACAGATACGCAGTATTTT	CASSPASTDTQYF	TRBV7-9	TRBJ2-3	.	13	few
TGCGCCAGCAGCCCAGGGGGCGATCAGCCCCAGCATTTT	CASSPGGDQPQHF	TRBV5-1	TRBJ1-5	TRBD1	13	once
TGTGCCAGCAGCCCAATCCCCGGACAGGGGCGAGGCTCCGGGGAGCTGTTTTTT	CASSPIPGQGRGSGELFF	TRBV7-8	TRBJ2-2	TRBD1	18	few
TGTGCCAGCAGCTTACAGGGGGCCGAACAATTACACTTCCAAGAGACCCAGTACTTC	CASSLQGAEQLHFQETQYF	TRBV7-9	TRBJ2-5	TRBD1	19	few
TGTGCCAGCAGCGAGAGCCCGGCTGCGGCAACGAACACCGGGGAGCTGTTTTTT	CASSESPAAATNTGELFF	TRBV9	TRBJ2-2	.	18	.
TGTGCCAGCAGCTTGGCCCCTACGGCGGACGTCTATGGCTACACCTTC	CASSLAPTADVYGYTF	TRBV5-6	TRBJ1-2	.	16	.
TGTGCCAGCAGTCCACCGACTAGCGGGACGGTAGATACGCAGTATTTT	CASSPPTSGTVDTQYF	TRBV6-5	TRBJ2-3	TRBD2	16	.
TGTGCCAGCAGTTACTCGATCCGGGGCTTCACAGATACGCAGTATTTT	CASSYSIRGFTDTQYF	TRBV6-5	TRBJ2-3	.	16	few
TGTGCCAGCAGTTACCCCCGTTCCGAGCAGTTCTTC	CASSYPRSEQFF	TRBV6-2/TRBV6-3	TRBJ2-1	.	12	few
TGTGCCAGCAGTTTAATTATATACAATGAGCAGTTCTTC	CASSLIIYNEQFF	TRBV12-3/TRBV12-4	TRBJ2-1	.	13	many
TGTGCCAGCAGCTGGGCCGGACAGGGCACTGAAGCTTTCTTT	CASSWAGQGTEAFF	TRBV7-9	TRBJ1-1	TRBD1	14	few
TGTGCCAGCAGCCCTAGCAGGGGAAGGGGATGGAATGAGCAGTTCTTC	CASSPSRGRGWNEQFF	TRBV7-9	TRBJ2-1	.	16	.
TGTGCCAGCAGCCACGGGACAGGGGGATCGAATGAGCAGTTCTTC	CASSHGTGGSNEQFF	TRBV7-6	TRBJ2-1	TRBD1	15	.
TGTGCCAGCAGCTTGGGACTAGCGGCTTACGAGCAGTACTTC	CASSLGLAAYEQYF	TRBV13	TRBJ2-7	TRBD2	14	.